Below are 10 T cell receptor beta chains sequenced from a single sample in a study of patients and donors after allogeneic stem cell transplantation. TCRdb re-derived calls from the RT-PCR reads in MiXCR, one entry per CDR3 protein. Of 200,000 to 250,000 distinct CDR3 sequences detected, 14% appear once; the ten largest clones hold around a tenth. Material: blood, either unsorted or a sorted T cell fraction (not recorded which). The receptors come from a human donor who was either an allogeneic HSCT recipient or a stem cell or donor lymphocyte infusion donor (not recorded which). It is not recorded whose cells these are; they may come from a transplant donor.

This clonotype was observed a handful of times. This chain joins TRBV14 and TRBJ1-1, with 7 bases matching TRBD1. The CDR3 loop spans 14 amino acids. Germline V lookup: CDR1 SGHDN, CDR2 FVKESK. Trimming at V came to 4 bases and at J to 5 bases, leaving 7 bases not matched to a gene. The CDR3 protein is CASSLMTGQTEAFF. CDR3 nucleotide sequence: TGTGCCAGCAGCCTCATGACAGGGCAAACTGAAGCTTTCTTT.

This chain uses TRBV12-3 or TRBV12-4 with TRBJ2-7; 9 nucleotides match TRBD1. V shed 5 bases and J 6 bases; nucleotides not matched to a gene: 8. The CDR3 loop spans 14 amino acids. CDR3 in amino acids: CASSPHRGQGEQYF. CDR3 DNA sequence: TGTGCCAGCAGTCCCCACAGGGGGCAGGGCGAGCAGTACTTC.

J is TRBJ2-7 and V is TRBV20-1; TRBD1 matches 7 bases. Germline V gene lookup returns CDR1 DFQATT and CDR2 SNEGSKA (reference sequence). The CDR3 consists of 12 residues. Trimming at V came to 5 bases and at J to 5 bases, leaving 6 bases not matched to a gene. CDR3 sequence (DNA): TGCAGTGCTGCGACAGGGACCCACGAGCAGTACTTC. This translates into CSAATGTHEQYF.

This clonotype was detected ten times or more. The chain recombines TRBV24-1 with TRBJ1-5; TRBD1 aligns across 8 bases. The CDR3 contains 15 residues. In germline, CDR1 is KGHDR, CDR2 SFDVKD. Trimming cost V 3 bases and J 6 bases; bases outside gene matches: 6. CDR3 sequence reads: CATSDGQGVAQPQHF. In DNA, the CDR3 is TGTGCCACCAGTGATGGACAGGGTGTCGCTCAGCCCCAGCATTTT.

This clonotype was seen many times. The chain carries TRBV2 and TRBJ2-6; 7 positions agree with TRBD1. The CDR3 has 15 residues. V was pared by 2 bases and J by 2 bases, with 0 bases of the junction left unmatched. Germline V gene sequence: CDR1 SNHLY, CDR2 FYNNEI. The CDR3 DNA is TGTGCCAGCAGTGAAACAGGGGCTGGGGCCAACGTCCTGACTTTC. The encoded protein is CASSETGAGANVLTF. The full variable domain, in which reference TRBV2 and TRBJ2-6 provide the parts outside the CDR3, is EPEVTQTPSHQVTQMGQEVILRCVPISNHLYFYWYRQILGQKVEFLVSFYNNEISEKSEIFDDQFSVERPDGSNFTLKIRSTKLEDSAMYFCASSETGAGANVLTFGAGSRLTVL.

This clonotype was recorded many times. The rearrangement links TRBV10-2 to TRBJ2-3; D may be TRBD2 (6 bases). Germline-derived CDR1 and CDR2 are WSHSY and SAAADI. Trimming took 6 bases from V and 5 from J, leaving 12 bases between them. There are 13 residues in the CDR3. CDR3 loop: CASRIGGGDTQYF. CDR3 sequence (DNA): TGCGCCAGCAGGATCGGGGGAGGAGATACGCAGTATTTT.

This clonotype was recorded many times. The V call is TRBV12-3 or TRBV12-4, the J call TRBJ1-1; no reliable D call. Trimming left V 2 bases short and J 1 base short, with 14 bases between. The CDR3 length is 16 residues. The CDR3 DNA sequence: TGTGCCAGCAGTTTAAGAGCGGGAAACGCGAACACTGAAGCTTTCTTT. Translating it yields CASSLRAGNANTEAFF.

This clonotype was counted between two and nine times. This chain links TRBV6-5 with TRBJ2-7; TRBD1 or TRBD2 may be the D gene (5 bases each). V was cut by 2 bases and J by 0 bases, with 8 bases left in between. The CDR3 has 14 amino acids. The V gene's germline CDR1 is MNHEY and CDR2 SVGAGI. The CDR3 spells CASSYGGDSYEQYF. In DNA, the CDR3 is TGTGCCAGCAGTTACGGGGGTGACTCCTACGAGCAGTACTTC.

This clonotype was seen repeatedly, ten times or more. CDR3 sequence (DNA): TGCGCCAGCAGCCAACTAGCGGGGAGATCTACTAGCACAGATACGCAGTATTTT. Protein product: CASSQLAGRSTSTDTQYF. The V gene is TRBV4-1, the J gene TRBJ2-3, with TRBD2 matching 9 bases. Per the germline V gene, CDR1 is MGHRA and CDR2 is YSYEKL. The CDR3 sequence is 18 residues long. Losses at the gene ends were 2 bases for V and 0 bases for J; bases not matched to a gene: 9.

The chain joins TRBV5-1 to TRBJ2-5; no clear D gene. This CDR3 spans 13 amino acids. Trimming pared 4 bases from V and 8 bases from J, leaving 15 bases between. From germline, CDR1 is SGHRS and CDR2 YFSETQ. This CDR3 reads CASSPGGPRTQYF. CDR3 nucleotides: TGCGCCAGCAGCCCCGGCGGACCCCGAACCCAGTACTTC.